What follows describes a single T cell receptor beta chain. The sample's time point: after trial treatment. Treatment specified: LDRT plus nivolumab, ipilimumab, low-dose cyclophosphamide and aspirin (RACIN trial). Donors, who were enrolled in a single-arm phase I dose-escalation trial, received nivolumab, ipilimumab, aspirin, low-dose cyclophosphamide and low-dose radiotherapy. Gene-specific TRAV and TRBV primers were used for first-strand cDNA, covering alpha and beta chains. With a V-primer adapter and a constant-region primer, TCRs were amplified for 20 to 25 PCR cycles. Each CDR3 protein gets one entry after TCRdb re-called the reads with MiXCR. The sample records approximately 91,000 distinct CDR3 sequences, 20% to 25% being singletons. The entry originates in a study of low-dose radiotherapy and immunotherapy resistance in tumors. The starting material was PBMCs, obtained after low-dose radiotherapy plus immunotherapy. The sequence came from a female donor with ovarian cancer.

In DNA, the CDR3 is TGTGCCAGCAGTTTCACCGGGGGGGCGGGAGAGCAGTTCTTC. Amino acid sequence: CASSFTGGAGEQFF. The rearrangement uses TRBV28 and TRBJ2-1, with 8 nucleotides matching TRBD2. The CDR3 is made up of 14 amino acids. With V trimmed by 3 bases and J by 10 bases, 8 bases remained unmatched. CDR1 is MDHEN and CDR2 is SYDVKM in the germline V gene. Together with reference TRBV28 and TRBJ2-1, the CDR3 gives the full variable domain: DVKVTQSSRYLVKRTGEKVFLECVQDMDHENMFWYRQDPGLGLRLIYFSYDVKMKEKGDIPEGYSVSREKKERFSLILESASTNQTSMYLCASSFTGGAGEQFFGPGTRLTVL.